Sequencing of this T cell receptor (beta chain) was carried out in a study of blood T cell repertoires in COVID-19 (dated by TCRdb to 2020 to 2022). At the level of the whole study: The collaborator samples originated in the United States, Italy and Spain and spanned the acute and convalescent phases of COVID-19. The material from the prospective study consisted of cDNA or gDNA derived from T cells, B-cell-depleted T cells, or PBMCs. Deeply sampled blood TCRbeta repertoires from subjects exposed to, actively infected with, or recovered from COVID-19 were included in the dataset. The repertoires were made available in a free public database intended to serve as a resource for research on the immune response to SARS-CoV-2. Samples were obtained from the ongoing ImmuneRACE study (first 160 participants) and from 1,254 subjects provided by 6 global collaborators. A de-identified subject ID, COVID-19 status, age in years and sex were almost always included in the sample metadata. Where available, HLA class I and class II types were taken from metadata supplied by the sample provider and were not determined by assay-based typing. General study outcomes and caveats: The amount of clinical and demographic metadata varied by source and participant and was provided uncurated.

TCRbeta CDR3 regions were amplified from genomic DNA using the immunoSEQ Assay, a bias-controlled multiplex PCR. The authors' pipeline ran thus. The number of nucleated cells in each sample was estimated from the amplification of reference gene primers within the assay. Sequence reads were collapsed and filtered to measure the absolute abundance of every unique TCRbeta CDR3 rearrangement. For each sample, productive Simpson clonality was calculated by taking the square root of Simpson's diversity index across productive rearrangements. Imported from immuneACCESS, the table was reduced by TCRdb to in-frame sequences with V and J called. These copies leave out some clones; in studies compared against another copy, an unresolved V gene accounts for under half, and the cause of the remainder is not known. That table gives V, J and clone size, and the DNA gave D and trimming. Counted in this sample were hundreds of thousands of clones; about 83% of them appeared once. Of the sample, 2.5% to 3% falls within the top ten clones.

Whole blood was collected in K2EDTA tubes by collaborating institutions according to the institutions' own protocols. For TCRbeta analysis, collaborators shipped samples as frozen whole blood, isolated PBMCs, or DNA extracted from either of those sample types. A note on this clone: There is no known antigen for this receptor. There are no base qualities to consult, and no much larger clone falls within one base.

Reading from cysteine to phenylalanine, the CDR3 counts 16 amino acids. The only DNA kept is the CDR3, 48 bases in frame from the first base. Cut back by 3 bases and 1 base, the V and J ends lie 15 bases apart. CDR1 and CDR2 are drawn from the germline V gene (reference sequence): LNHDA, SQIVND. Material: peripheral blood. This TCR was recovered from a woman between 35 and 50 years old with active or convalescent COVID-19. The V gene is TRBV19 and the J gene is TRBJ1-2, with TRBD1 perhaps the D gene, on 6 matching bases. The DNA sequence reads TGTGCCAGTAGTATCCAGGCCACAGGGAGTAACTATGGCTACACCTTC. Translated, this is CASSIQATGSNYGYTF.